This T cell receptor beta chain originates from a study of tumor-infiltrating lymphocytes in localized non-small cell lung cancer. Measured with immunoSEQ multiplex PCR; TCRdb has only the in-frame clones, and not every one. The sample lists thousands of clones; less than 70% were seen once. V was clipped by 4 bases and J by 1 base, with 12 bases between them. The germline CDR1 and CDR2 sequences are MDHEN and SYDVKM. This CDR3 has 15 amino acids. Sequencing input: uninvolved lung tissue not adjacent to the tumor. V gene TRBV28 combines with J gene TRBJ2-3; D perhaps matches TRBD1 (5 bases). The TCR sequence derives from a human donor with non-small cell lung cancer. The CDR3: CASSSLQAGTDTQYF. The CDR3 DNA is TGTGCCAGCAGTTCCCTACAGGCCGGCACAGATACGCAGTATTTT.